This T cell receptor beta chain was observed in a study of shared clonotypes between healthy human individuals. Study-level findings and limits: Relative to memory subsets, naive subsets generally showed larger estimated richness.

Profiling relied on immunoSEQ multiplex PCR, and the TCRdb table lists in-frame clones only, not all of them. Of approximately 2.5 million clones in the sample, over 85% are singletons; the top ten hold around 0.4%. The V gene lost 0 bases and the J gene lost 0 bases, with 15 bases spanning the gap. The CDR3 is 17 residues long. Germline V lookup: CDR1 MGHRA, CDR2 YSYEKL. A word on this clone: The antigen is not known.

This receptor was identified in a man aged 18 to 30 in good health. Some clones in this sample may be carry-over from other donors' samples. Specimen: naive CD4+ T cells from PBMCs. Subset meaning: CD45RA+ positively selected. The chain is built from TRBV4-1 and TRBJ2-7; a possible D gene is TRBD1 (6 bases). The DNA for the CDR3 is TGCGCCAGCAGCCAAGAGGGGCCAGGGGTCCACTCCTACGAGCAGTACTTC. Protein sequence: CASSQEGPGVHSYEQYF.